This entry lists 7 T cell receptor beta chains sequenced from one sample in a study. Using its own MiXCR run on the RT-PCR reads, TCRdb lists one record per CDR3 protein. The sample includes hundreds of thousands of distinct CDR3 sequences, around 14% seen only once; the top ten take 3.6%. Sequencing used memory CD4+ T cells from blood. The origin of the receptors is a female donor in good health, serving as a healthy control.

This clonotype was counted between two and nine times. This rearrangement joins TRBV27 to TRBJ1-1; D is ambiguous. The CDR3 totals 14 residues. Germline CDR1 is MNHEY and CDR2 is SMNVEV (reference sequence). V was clipped by 2 bases and J by 5 bases, with 12 bases between them. DNA for the CDR3: TGTGCCAGCAGTTTAGAAGGCAGTTCGACTGAAGCTTTCTTT. It encodes CASSLEGSSTEAFF.

This clonotype has just a few counts. V gene TRBV20-1 combines with J gene TRBJ2-1; tentative D call: TRBD2 (6 bases). From germline, CDR1 is DFQATT and CDR2 SNEGSKA (reference sequence). Trimming cost V 3 bases and J 6 bases, with 12 bases left between them. CDR3 length equals 13 residues. The CDR3 region has the DNA TGCAGTGCTAGCCTTAGCGGAACCAATGAGCAGTTCTTC. As protein: CSASLSGTNEQFF.

The chain combines TRBV5-1 with TRBJ1-2; D perhaps matches TRBD1 (6 bases). CDR1 is SGHRS, CDR2 YFSETQ, per germline. V lost 4 bases and J lost 6, with 19 bases in between. The CDR3 is 15 amino acids. The chain's CDR3 is CASSLAGTRNHGYTF. CDR3 nucleotides: TGCGCCAGCAGCCTAGCCGGGACACGGAACCATGGCTACACCTTC.

This sequence joins TRBV4-3 and TRBJ2-4; no definite D call. V lost 7 bases and J lost 7, with 17 bases in between. This CDR3 spans 14 amino acids. CDR1 and CDR2 (germline): LGHNA, YSLEER. The CDR3 bases are TGCGCCAGCACCCCCGGTCTAGAGAGGAACATTCAGTACTTC. This encodes CASTPGLERNIQYF.

The V and J genes are TRBV13 and TRBJ2-3, with 8 positions matching TRBD2. The CDR3 spans 15 residues. Germline values: CDR1 PRHDT, CDR2 FYEKMQ (reference sequence). The ends lost 5 bases at V and 2 bases at J; junction bases unmatched: 6. DNA of the CDR3: TGTGCCAGCAGCCCCGGGAGGGTGTACACAGATACGCAGTATTTT. Protein product: CASSPGRVYTDTQYF.

This clonotype was observed a few times. The J gene is TRBJ1-5, the V gene TRBV10-3, with D maybe TRBD1 (5 bases). Germline-derived CDR1 and CDR2 are ENHRY and SYGVKD. V lost 3 bases to trimming and J lost 6 bases, with 18 bases between them. This CDR3 spans 16 amino acids. The DNA of the CDR3 is TGTGCCATCAGTGACGGGTGGGAGAGGGGACCTCAGCCCCAGCATTTT. Its protein is CAISDGWERGPQPQHF.

The chain's CDR3 is CASTRQGGFGETQFF. The CDR3 bases are TGTGCCAGTACCCGACAGGGTGGTTTCGGCGAGACCCAGTTCTTC. J is TRBJ2-5 and V is TRBV19; 7 nucleotides align to TRBD1. The end of the DNA aligns better with TRBJ2-1, so the J call may be wrong. The CDR3 has 15 amino acids. The germline gives CDR1 LNHDA, CDR2 SQIVND (reference sequence).